Listed here are 29 T cell receptor beta chains from one sample, sequenced in a study of identical twins. TCRdb reprocessed the 5' RACE reads with MiXCR, giving one entry per CDR3 protein. The sample holds 570,000 or so distinct CDR3 sequences, approximately 9.6% seen once. The sample was also reused in another study, on yellow fever vaccine responses in identical twins.

The sequencing input was PBMCs. The receptor set was obtained from a young woman in good health.

This clonotype was counted only a few times. The chain has TRBV21-1 and TRBJ2-3; the table's D call, TRBD1, has no DNA check behind it. TRBV21-1 is described as a pseudogene. The CDR3 consists of 16 residues. The CDR3 DNA reads TGTGCCAGCAGCAAAAGCCGACAGGGGGTGACAGATACGCAGTATTTT. Translating gives CASSKSRQGVTDTQYF.

The chain employs TRBV5-1 and TRBJ1-5; no clear D. There are 15 residues in the CDR3. V was clipped by 0 bases and J by 0 bases, with 7 bases between them. Germline assignment: CDR1 SGHRS and CDR2 YFSETQ. The CDR3 sequence: CASSLENGSNQPQHF. The DNA for the CDR3 is TGCGCCAGCAGCTTGGAAAACGGTAGCAATCAGCCCCAGCATTTT.

This clonotype was seen a handful of times. V is TRBV23-1 and J is TRBJ2-7, with D hard to call. TRBV23-1 is sorted into the ORF group, with uncertain function. Trimming cost V 0 bases and J 0 bases, with 9 bases left between them. The length of the CDR3 is 15 residues. The CDR3 loop is CASSQSASLSYEQYF. The CDR3, as DNA: TGCGCCAGCAGTCAATCCGCCTCCCTCTCCTACGAGCAGTACTTC.

This clonotype was observed a few times. The V and J genes are TRBV12-3 or TRBV12-4 and TRBJ2-7, with TRBD1 identical over 8 bases. The CDR3 is made up of 13 amino acids. The trim removed 3 bases at V and 5 bases at J, leaving 3 bases unmatched. In nucleotides, the CDR3 is TGTGCCAGCAGTTTTGCAGGGGGCGACGAGCAGTACTTC. Amino acid sequence: CASSFAGGDEQYF.

This clonotype was counted only a few times. CDR3 in amino acids: CASRSSGTTLEQYF. In nucleotides, the CDR3 is TGTGCCAGCAGATCGTCCGGGACTACCCTCGAGCAGTACTTC. The V call is TRBV7-9, the J call TRBJ2-7, with 7 nucleotides matching TRBD2. The CDR3 is 14 residues long. V shed 6 bases, J shed 6 bases, and the junction held 11 bases outside the gene matches. The germline V gene encodes CDR1 SEHNR and CDR2 FQNEAQ (reference sequence).

The sample holds many counts of this clonotype. The rearrangement uses TRBV29-1 and TRBJ2-7; D tentatively fits TRBD1 or TRBD2 (5 bases each). V lost 5 bases and J 1 base, leaving 12 bases between the germline ends. The CDR3 has 13 amino acids. CDR1 SQVTM and CDR2 ANQGSEA come from the germline V gene. The CDR3 DNA reads TGCAGCGTTACGGGACGATTATCCTACGAGCAGTACTTC. This codes for CSVTGRLSYEQYF.

The CDR3 loop is CASRPPTGTGGWDEQFF. The CDR3 nucleotides are TGTGCCAGCAGACCCCCGACCGGGACAGGGGGCTGGGATGAGCAGTTCTTC. The rearrangement uses TRBV6-2 or TRBV6-3 and TRBJ2-1; TRBD1 agrees at 12 bases. This CDR3 comprises 17 residues. Trimming at V came to 6 bases and at J to 8 bases, leaving 14 bases not matched to a gene. The germline CDR1 and CDR2 sequences are MNHEY and SVGEGT.

The chain employs TRBV5-1 and TRBJ2-6, with 7 nucleotides matching TRBD1. There are 16 residues in the CDR3. Trimming cost V 4 bases and J 0 bases; bases outside gene matches: 4. Germline CDR1 and CDR2: SGHRS and YFSETQ. The CDR3 sequence: CASSPDRVSGANVLTF. The CDR3 DNA is TGCGCCAGCAGCCCAGACAGGGTCTCTGGGGCCAACGTCCTGACTTTC.

The chain has TRBV12-3 or TRBV12-4 and TRBJ2-3; D remains unclear. V lost 6 bases and J 1 base, leaving 14 bases between the germline ends. The CDR3 sequence is 15 residues long. The CDR3 nucleotides are TGTGCCAGCAGCCGAGGCACAGATCGCACAGATACGCAGTATTTT. Amino acid sequence: CASSRGTDRTDTQYF.

This clonotype has just a few counts. V gene TRBV5-6 combines with J gene TRBJ1-5; D is uncertain. Germline V lookup: CDR1 SGHDT, CDR2 YYEEEE. Trimming took off 1 base at V and 8 bases at J, with 13 bases between the two ends. This CDR3 has 14 residues. CDR3: CASSLIRGREPQHF. CDR3 nucleotide sequence: TGTGCCAGCAGCTTGATACGAGGGAGGGAGCCCCAGCATTTT.

The chain uses TRBV7-2 and TRBJ1-2; D is perhaps TRBD1 (5 bases). The CDR3 has 15 residues. Trimming cost V 9 bases and J 2 bases, with 19 bases left between them. CDR1 is SGHTA and CDR2 is FQGNSA in the germline V gene. CDR3: CASALGEVLNYGYTF. The CDR3 DNA follows: TGTGCCAGTGCGCTGGGGGAAGTCTTAAACTATGGCTACACCTTC.

This clonotype was detected a few times. The genes are TRBV6-6 and TRBJ2-4; tentative D call: TRBD1 (5 bases). Germline CDR1 reads MNHNY; CDR2 reads SVGAGI (reference sequence). CDR3 length equals 13 residues. V lost 2 bases, J lost 5 bases, and 7 bases lay in between. CDR3 nucleotide sequence: TGTGCCAGCAGTTACAGCAGGGAAAACATTCAGTACTTC. Residues: CASSYSRENIQYF.

The table lists this clonotype with a few counts. This chain connects TRBV21-1 to TRBJ2-5; the table's TRBD1 call for D was not verified on the DNA. TRBV21-1 is termed a pseudogene. The CDR3 extends over 15 amino acids. This chain's CDR3 is CASVSHPREKETQYF. In DNA form, the CDR3 reads TGTGCCAGCGTCTCCCACCCCAGGGAAAAAGAGACCCAGTACTTC.

In its sample, this clonotype was seen many times. This chain joins TRBV20-1 and TRBJ1-1; D not certain. The V and J ends lost 0 bases and 7 bases respectively, with 12 bases between them. From germline, CDR1 is DFQATT and CDR2 SNEGSKA (reference sequence). The length of the CDR3 is 13 residues. The CDR3 sequence: CSARDPRLDEAFF. The CDR3 DNA reads TGCAGTGCTAGAGATCCCAGGCTGGATGAAGCTTTCTTT.

This clonotype was found a few times. This chain uses TRBV20-1 with TRBJ2-7; maybe TRBD1 (6 bases). Germline V gives CDR1 DFQATT, CDR2 SNEGSKA (reference sequence). Trimming shortened V by 6 bases and J by 4 bases, and 19 bases separated the two germline ends. This CDR3 contains 14 residues. The CDR3 DNA reads TGCAGTGCCTCGGACAGAAAAAGGGGATACGAGCAGTACTTC. Residues: CSASDRKRGYEQYF.

A single count supports this clonotype. The J gene is TRBJ2-7, the V gene TRBV29-1; D not certain. Germline V gives CDR1 SQVTM, CDR2 ANQGSEA. This CDR3 contains 11 residues. V was cut by 1 base and J by 4 bases, with 5 bases left in between. DNA of the CDR3: TGCAGCGTTGAAGGGGATTACGAGCAGTACTTC. It translates to CSVEGDYEQYF.

This sequence joins TRBV11-1 and TRBJ2-6; 8 nucleotides line up with TRBD1. Trimming removed 5 bases from V and 0 bases from J; junction bases left unmatched: 9. The CDR3 loop spans 18 amino acids. The germline V gene encodes CDR1 SGHAT and CDR2 FQDESV (reference sequence). The CDR3 nucleotides are TGTGCCAGCAGCCCTTTGACAGGGGCCATCTCTGGGGCCAACGTCCTGACTTTC. Its translation: CASSPLTGAISGANVLTF.

This clonotype was counted between two and nine times. This sequence joins TRBV10-3 and TRBJ1-1; 10 positions agree with TRBD1. The CDR3 covers 14 residues. CDR1 ENHRY and CDR2 SYGVKD come from the germline V gene. J lost 4 bases, V lost 6 bases, and 5 bases had no gene match. The CDR3 sequence is CAISGTGASTEAFF. CDR3 in DNA: TGTGCCATCAGCGGGACAGGGGCTAGCACTGAAGCTTTCTTT.

Here the CDR3 reads CASSQVPEREGTHNEQFF. CDR3 DNA sequence: TGTGCCAGCAGCCAAGTGCCCGAGCGGGAGGGAACTCACAATGAGCAGTTCTTC. The V call is TRBV3-1, the J call TRBJ2-1; TRBD2 matches at 10 bases. Germline values: CDR1 LGHDT, CDR2 YNNKEL (reference sequence). This CDR3 comprises 18 residues. V lost 1 base, J lost 5 bases, and 11 bases stayed unmatched.

This clonotype was observed many times. The rearrangement links TRBV10-2 to TRBJ2-7; D may be TRBD2 (6 bases). Trimming removed 2 bases from V and 1 base from J, with 6 bases in between. The length of the CDR3 is 13 residues. Per the germline V gene, CDR1 is WSHSY and CDR2 is SAAADI. CDR3 nucleotides: TGCGCCAGCAGTGAGGGGGGGTCCTACGAGCAGTACTTC. Protein sequence: CASSEGGSYEQYF.

CDR3 in amino acids: CASCSSDGGPITDTQYF. The DNA for the CDR3 is TGCGCCAGCTGCTCGTCCGACGGGGGACCTATCACAGATACGCAGTATTTT. The chain recombines TRBV5-1 with TRBJ2-3, with D tentatively TRBD2 (6 bases). The CDR3 runs 17 residues. CDR1 and CDR2 (germline): SGHRS, YFSETQ. V gave up 7 bases and J gave up 2 bases, with 23 bases separating them.

The rearrangement joins TRBV7-6 to TRBJ2-3; 9 bases fit TRBD2. Trimming removed 6 bases from V and 0 bases from J; junction bases left unmatched: 4. The length of the CDR3 is 15 residues. Germline V gene lookup returns CDR1 SGHVS and CDR2 FNYEAQ. This CDR3 is CASSRSGSSTDTQYF. CDR3 in DNA: TGTGCCAGCAGTCGTAGCGGGAGTAGCACAGATACGCAGTATTTT.

The CDR3 is CASSQVQRGTDTQYF. CDR3 DNA sequence: TGTGCCAGCAGCCAAGTCCAGAGGGGCACAGATACGCAGTATTTT. V and J are TRBV3-1 and TRBJ2-3, with a possible D match to TRBD2 (5 bases). The germline V gene has CDR1 LGHDT and CDR2 YNNKEL (reference sequence). The length of the CDR3 is 15 residues. V lost 1 base, J lost 1 base, and 9 bases lay in between.

The chain employs TRBV20-1 and TRBJ2-7; 10 positions agree with TRBD1. The CDR3 length is 14 residues. The V gene end was trimmed by 6 bases and the J gene end by 7 bases; junction bases not matched to a gene: 12. CDR1 is DFQATT and CDR2 is SNEGSKA in the germline V gene (reference sequence). The CDR3 region is CSALDRGQSGEQYF. The CDR3 bases are TGCAGTGCCCTAGACAGGGGGCAGTCTGGTGAGCAGTACTTC.

In this sample, this clonotype turned up a few times. V gene TRBV6-1 combines with J gene TRBJ2-5; tentatively, D is TRBD1 or TRBD2 (6 bases each). Trimming removed 7 bases at V and 10 bases at J, with 22 bases between. Looked up from germline, CDR1 is MNHNS and CDR2 is SASEGT. The CDR3 length is 14 residues. CDR3 sequence reads: CASNEDGGRVIQYF. The CDR3 DNA reads as TGTGCCAGCAACGAAGATGGGGGGCGGGTAATCCAGTACTTC.

J is TRBJ2-7 and V is TRBV25-1, with no clear D. The length of the CDR3 is 14 residues. V lost 4 bases and J 2 bases, leaving 12 bases between the germline ends. CDR1 MGHDK and CDR2 SYGVNS come from the germline V gene. Here the CDR3 DNA reads TGTGCCAGCAGTGTAACAGCTAACCCCTACGAGCAGTACTTC. Protein: CASSVTANPYEQYF.

V usage is TRBV4-3 and J usage is TRBJ2-5, with 9 positions matching TRBD1. J lost 4 bases, V lost 4 bases, and 7 bases had no gene match. Germline V gene lookup returns CDR1 LGHNA and CDR2 YSLEER. This CDR3 is built from 15 residues. The CDR3 sequence is CASSPGTGWRETQYF. The CDR3 nucleotides are TGCGCCAGCAGCCCCGGGACAGGGTGGAGAGAGACCCAGTACTTC.

The chain uses TRBV11-2 and TRBJ2-7, with no clear D. The germline V gene encodes CDR1 SGHAT and CDR2 FQNNGV. Trimming removed 5 bases at V and 1 base at J, with 12 bases between. The CDR3 loop spans 14 amino acids. DNA for the CDR3: TGTGCCAGCAGCCAGCCGAAGCGATCCTACGAGCAGTACTTC. This codes for CASSQPKRSYEQYF.

Many counts were recorded for this clonotype. The rearrangement uses TRBV29-1 and TRBJ2-4; no clear D. The ends were cut back, 1 base at V and 5 bases at J, with 9 bases in the middle. The CDR3 extends over 13 amino acids. Germline lookup yields CDR1 SQVTM and CDR2 ANQGSEA. CDR3 amino acids: CSVEGGVQNIQYF. In DNA, the CDR3 is TGCAGCGTTGAAGGGGGTGTCCAAAACATTCAGTACTTC. Looking up the rest from reference TRBV29-1 and TRBJ2-4 gives the full variable domain: SAVISQKPSRDICQRGTSLTIQCQVDSQVTMMFWYRQQPGQSLTLIATANQGSEATYESGFVIDKFPISRPNLTFSTLTVSNMSPEDSSIYLCSVEGGVQNIQYFGAGTRLSVL.